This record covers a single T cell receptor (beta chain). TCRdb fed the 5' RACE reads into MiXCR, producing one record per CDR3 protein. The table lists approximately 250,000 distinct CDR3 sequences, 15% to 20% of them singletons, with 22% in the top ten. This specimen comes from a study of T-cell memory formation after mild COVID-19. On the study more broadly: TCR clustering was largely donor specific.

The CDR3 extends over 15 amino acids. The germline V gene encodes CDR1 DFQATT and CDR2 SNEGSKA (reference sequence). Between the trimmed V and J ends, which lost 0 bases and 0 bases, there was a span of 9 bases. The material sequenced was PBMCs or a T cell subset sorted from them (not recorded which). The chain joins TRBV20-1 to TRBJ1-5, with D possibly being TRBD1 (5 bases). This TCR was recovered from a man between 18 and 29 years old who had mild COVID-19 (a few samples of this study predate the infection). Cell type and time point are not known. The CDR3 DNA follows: TGCAGTGCTAGAGATCAGGGATATAGCAATCAGCCCCAGCATTTT. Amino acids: CSARDQGYSNQPQHF.